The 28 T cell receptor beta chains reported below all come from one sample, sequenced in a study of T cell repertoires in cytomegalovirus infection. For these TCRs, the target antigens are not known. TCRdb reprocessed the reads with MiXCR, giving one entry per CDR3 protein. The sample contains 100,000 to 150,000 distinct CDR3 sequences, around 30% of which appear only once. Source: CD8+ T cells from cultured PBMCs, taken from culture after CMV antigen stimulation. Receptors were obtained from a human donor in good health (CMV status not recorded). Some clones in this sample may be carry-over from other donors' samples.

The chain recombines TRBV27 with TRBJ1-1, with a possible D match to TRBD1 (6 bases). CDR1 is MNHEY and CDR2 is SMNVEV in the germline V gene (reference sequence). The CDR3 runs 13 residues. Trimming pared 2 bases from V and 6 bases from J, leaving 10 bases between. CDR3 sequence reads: CASSLIQGAEAFF. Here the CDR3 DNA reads TGTGCCAGCAGTTTAATACAGGGAGCTGAAGCTTTCTTT.

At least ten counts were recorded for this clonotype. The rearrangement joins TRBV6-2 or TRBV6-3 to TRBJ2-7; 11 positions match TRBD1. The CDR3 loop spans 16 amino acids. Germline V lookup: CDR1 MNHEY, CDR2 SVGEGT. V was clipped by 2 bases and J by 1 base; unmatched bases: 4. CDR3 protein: CASSYLGQGASYEQYF. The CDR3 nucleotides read TGTGCCAGCAGTTACCTCGGACAGGGGGCATCCTACGAGCAGTACTTC.

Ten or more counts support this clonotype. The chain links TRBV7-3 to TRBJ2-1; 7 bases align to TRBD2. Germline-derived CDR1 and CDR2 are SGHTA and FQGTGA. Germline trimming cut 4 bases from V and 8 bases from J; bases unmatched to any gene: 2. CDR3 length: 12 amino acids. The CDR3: CASSSGRDEQFF. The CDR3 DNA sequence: TGTGCCAGCAGCTCAGGGAGGGATGAGCAGTTCTTC.

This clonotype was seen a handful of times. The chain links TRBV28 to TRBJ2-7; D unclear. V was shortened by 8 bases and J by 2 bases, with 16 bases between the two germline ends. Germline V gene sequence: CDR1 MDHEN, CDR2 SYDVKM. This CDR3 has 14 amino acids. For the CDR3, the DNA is TGTGCCAGCTCGAACCAGATTGGACCCTACGAGCAGTACTTC. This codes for CASSNQIGPYEQYF.

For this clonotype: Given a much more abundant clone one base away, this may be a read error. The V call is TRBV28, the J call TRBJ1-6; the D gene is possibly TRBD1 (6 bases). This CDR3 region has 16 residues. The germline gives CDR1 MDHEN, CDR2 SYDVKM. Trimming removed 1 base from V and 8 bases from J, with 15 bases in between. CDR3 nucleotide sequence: TGTGCCAGCAGTTTATTGGTCTACAGGGAGGATTCACCCCTCCACTTT. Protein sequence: CASSLLVYREDSPLHF.

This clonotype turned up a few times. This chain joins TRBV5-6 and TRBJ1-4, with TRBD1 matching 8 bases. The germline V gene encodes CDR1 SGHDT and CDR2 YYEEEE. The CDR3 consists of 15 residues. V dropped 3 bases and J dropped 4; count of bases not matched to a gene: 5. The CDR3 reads CASSSTGGVNEKLFF. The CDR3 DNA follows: TGTGCCAGCAGCTCAACAGGGGGGGTTAATGAAAAACTGTTTTTT.

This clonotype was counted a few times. Here the CDR3 reads CASSLKGEGRTEAFF. The DNA for the CDR3 is TGTGCCAGCAGCTTAAAAGGGGAGGGGCGCACTGAAGCTTTCTTT. The chain is built from TRBV7-2 and TRBJ1-1, with D perhaps matching TRBD1 (5 bases). The CDR3 loop spans 15 amino acids. With 2 bases removed from V and 4 bases from J, the gap between germline ends came to 14 bases. In germline, CDR1 is SGHTA, CDR2 FQGNSA.

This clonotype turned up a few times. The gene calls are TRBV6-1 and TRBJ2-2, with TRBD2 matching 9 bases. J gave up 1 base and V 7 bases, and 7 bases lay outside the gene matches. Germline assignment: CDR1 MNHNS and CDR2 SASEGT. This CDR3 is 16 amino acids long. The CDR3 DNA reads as TGTGCCAGCATCCCAAGACTAGCGGTGAACACCGGGGAGCTGTTTTTT. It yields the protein CASIPRLAVNTGELFF.

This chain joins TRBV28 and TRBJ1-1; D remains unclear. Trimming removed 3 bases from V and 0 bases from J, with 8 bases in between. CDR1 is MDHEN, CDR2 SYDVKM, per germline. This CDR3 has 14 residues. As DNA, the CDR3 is TGTGCCAGCAGTTTTAGCGACATGAACACTGAAGCTTTCTTT. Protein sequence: CASSFSDMNTEAFF.

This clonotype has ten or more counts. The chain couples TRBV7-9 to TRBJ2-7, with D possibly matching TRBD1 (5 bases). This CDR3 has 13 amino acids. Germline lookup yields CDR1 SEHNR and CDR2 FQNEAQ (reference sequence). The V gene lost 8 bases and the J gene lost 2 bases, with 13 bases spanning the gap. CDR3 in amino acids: CASSTSTAYEQYF. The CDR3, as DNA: TGTGCCAGCTCCACCTCGACAGCCTACGAGCAGTACTTC.

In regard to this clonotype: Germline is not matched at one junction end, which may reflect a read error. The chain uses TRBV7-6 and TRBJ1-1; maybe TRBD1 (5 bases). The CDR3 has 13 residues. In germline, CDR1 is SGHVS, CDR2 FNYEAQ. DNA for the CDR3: TGCGCCAGCAGCTCCCACAGGAACGCTGCCGCTTACTTT. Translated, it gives CASSSHRNAAAYF.

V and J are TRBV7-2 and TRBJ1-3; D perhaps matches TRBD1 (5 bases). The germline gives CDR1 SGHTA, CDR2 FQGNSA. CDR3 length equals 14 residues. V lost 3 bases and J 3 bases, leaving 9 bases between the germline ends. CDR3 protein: CASSFGGNGNTIYF. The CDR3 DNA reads TGTGCCAGCAGCTTCGGGGGAAATGGAAACACCATATATTTT.

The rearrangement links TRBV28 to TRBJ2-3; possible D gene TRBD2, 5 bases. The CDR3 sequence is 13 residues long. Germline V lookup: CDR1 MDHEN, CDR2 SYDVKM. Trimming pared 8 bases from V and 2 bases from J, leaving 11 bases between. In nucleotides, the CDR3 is TGTGCCAGCCGAACGGGGTTCACAGATACGCAGTATTTT. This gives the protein CASRTGFTDTQYF.

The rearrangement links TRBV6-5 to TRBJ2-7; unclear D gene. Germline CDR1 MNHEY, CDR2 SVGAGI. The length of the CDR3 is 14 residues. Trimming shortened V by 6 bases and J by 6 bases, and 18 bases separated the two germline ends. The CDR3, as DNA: TGTGCCAGCAGCCAGAATCGGGCGGATGGCGAGCAGTACTTC. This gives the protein CASSQNRADGEQYF.

The CDR3 DNA reads TGTGCCAGCAGCATTGACCGCAATCAGCCCCAGCATTTT. Translating gives CASSIDRNQPQHF. This chain links TRBV7-6 with TRBJ1-5; D call uncertain. The CDR3 covers 13 residues. Looked up from germline, CDR1 is SGHVS and CDR2 is FNYEAQ. Trimming stripped 5 bases from V and 2 bases from J, with 7 bases between.

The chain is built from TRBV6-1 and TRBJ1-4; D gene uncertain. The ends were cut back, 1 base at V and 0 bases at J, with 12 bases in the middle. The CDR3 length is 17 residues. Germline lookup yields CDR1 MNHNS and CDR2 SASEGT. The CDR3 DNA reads TGTGCCAGCAGTGAAGGGGTGGGCGAAGCAACTAATGAAAAACTGTTTTTT. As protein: CASSEGVGEATNEKLFF.

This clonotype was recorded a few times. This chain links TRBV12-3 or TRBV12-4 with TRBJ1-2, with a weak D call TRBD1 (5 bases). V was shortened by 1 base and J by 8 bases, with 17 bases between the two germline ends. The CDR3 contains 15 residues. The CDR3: CASSLVSPGLSGYTF. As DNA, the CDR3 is TGTGCCAGCAGTTTAGTCTCCCCAGGGTTGAGCGGCTACACCTTC.

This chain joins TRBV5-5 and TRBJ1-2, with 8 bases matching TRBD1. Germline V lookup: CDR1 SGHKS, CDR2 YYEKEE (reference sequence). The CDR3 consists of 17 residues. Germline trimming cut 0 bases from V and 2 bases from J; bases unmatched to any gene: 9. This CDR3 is CASSLGPPGGANYGYTF. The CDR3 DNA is TGTGCCAGCAGCTTGGGCCCCCCAGGGGGCGCAAACTATGGCTACACCTTC.

CDR3 DNA sequence: TGTGCCATCGGGGGGGGGCACGAGCAGTACTTC. Translated, it gives CAIGGGHEQYF. The V gene is TRBV12-3 or TRBV12-4, the J gene TRBJ2-7; TRBD2 aligns across 8 bases. J was trimmed by 5 bases and V by 10 bases; bases with no gene match: 4. The CDR3 contains 11 residues.

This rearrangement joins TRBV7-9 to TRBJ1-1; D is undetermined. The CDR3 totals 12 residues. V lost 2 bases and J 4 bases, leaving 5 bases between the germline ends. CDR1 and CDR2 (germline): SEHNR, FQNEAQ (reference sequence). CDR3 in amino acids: CASSLIRTEAFF. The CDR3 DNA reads TGTGCCAGCAGCTTAATTCGCACTGAAGCTTTCTTT.

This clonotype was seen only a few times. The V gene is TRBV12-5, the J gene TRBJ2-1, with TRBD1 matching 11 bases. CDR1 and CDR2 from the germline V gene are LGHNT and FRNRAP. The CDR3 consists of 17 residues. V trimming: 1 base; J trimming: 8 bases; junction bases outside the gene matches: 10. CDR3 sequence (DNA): TGTGCTAGTGGTTTGGACTTGGACAGGGGGCGCGGAGATGAGCAGTTCTTC. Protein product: CASGLDLDRGRGDEQFF.

CDR3 coding DNA: TGTGCCAGCAGCCGTCAGGAGACCTACGAGCAGTACTTC. The encoded protein is CASSRQETYEQYF. The chain joins TRBV7-6 to TRBJ2-7; no clear D gene. The CDR3 runs 13 residues. The V end was cut by 5 bases, the J end by 2 bases, with 10 bases between. CDR1 and CDR2 from the germline V gene are SGHVS and FNYEAQ.

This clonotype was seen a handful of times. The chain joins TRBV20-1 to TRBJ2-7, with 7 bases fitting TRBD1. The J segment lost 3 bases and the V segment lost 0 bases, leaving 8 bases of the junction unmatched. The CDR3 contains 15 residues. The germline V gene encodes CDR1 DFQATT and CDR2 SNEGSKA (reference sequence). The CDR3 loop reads CSARDNRGPDYEQYF. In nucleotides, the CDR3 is TGCAGTGCTAGAGATAACAGGGGCCCTGACTACGAGCAGTACTTC.

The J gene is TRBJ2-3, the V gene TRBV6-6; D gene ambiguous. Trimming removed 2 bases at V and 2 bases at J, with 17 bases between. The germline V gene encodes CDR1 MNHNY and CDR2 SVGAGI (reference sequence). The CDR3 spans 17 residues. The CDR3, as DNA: TGTGCCAGCAGTTACGGTCGGAGCTTAGTCTTCACAGATACGCAGTATTTT. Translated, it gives CASSYGRSLVFTDTQYF.

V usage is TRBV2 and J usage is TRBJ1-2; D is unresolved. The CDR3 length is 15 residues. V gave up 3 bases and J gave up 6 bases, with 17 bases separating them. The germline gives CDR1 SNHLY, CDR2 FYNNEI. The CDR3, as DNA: TGTGCCAGCAGTGAGGAGGTTCATTTCGTCAATGGCTACACCTTC. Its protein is CASSEEVHFVNGYTF.

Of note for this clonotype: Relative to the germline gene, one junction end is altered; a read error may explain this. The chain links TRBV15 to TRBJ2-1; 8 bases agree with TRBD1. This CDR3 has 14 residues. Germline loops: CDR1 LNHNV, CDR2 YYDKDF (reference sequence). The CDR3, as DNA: TGTGCCACCAAAGGGACAGGAGCCTACAACGAGCAGTTCTTC. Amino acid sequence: CATKGTGAYNEQFF.

The CDR3 is CASSSPRQGTNTGELFF. The CDR3 nucleotides are TGCGCCAGCAGCTCGCCACGACAGGGGACGAACACCGGGGAGCTGTTTTTT. V is TRBV5-1 and J is TRBJ2-2; 8 bases line up with TRBD1. CDR1 SGHRS and CDR2 YFSETQ come from the germline V gene. V was clipped by 3 bases and J by 0 bases; unmatched bases: 7. This CDR3 has 17 residues.

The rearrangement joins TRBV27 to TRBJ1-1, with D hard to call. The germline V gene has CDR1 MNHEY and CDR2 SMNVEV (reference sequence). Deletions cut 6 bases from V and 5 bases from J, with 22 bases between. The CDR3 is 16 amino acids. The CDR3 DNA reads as TGTGCCAGCAGCGTTACCCCTCTTGAGGGCAGAACTGAAGCTTTCTTT. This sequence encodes CASSVTPLEGRTEAFF.